This record concerns one T cell receptor (beta chain) sequence. The antigen remains undetermined. The data stem from a study of a mutant IDH1 vaccine in newly diagnosed glioma. Described time point: week 11, during vaccination. Vaccine doses each comprised 300 ug of mutant IDH1 20-mer peptide, with topical imiquimod. The CDR3 sequence is 13 residues long. Germline lookup yields CDR1 MDHEN and CDR2 SYDVKM. V was cut by 8 bases and J by 7 bases, with 15 bases left in between. Profiling relied on immunoSEQ multiplex PCR, and the TCRdb table lists in-frame clones only, not all of them. The repertoire has about 130,000 clones, around 80% of them found once; the top ten carry 5% to 6%.

The V and J genes are TRBV28 and TRBJ1-5, with D possibly TRBD1 on 5 matching bases. The sequence was collected from a man aged 35-49 years with glioma. Sequenced here: PBMCs, sampled from a glioma patient whose treatment included an IDH1 peptide vaccine. The DNA of the CDR3 is TGTGCCAGCCGTGTATGGGGGAACCAGCCCCAGCATTTT. Protein sequence: CASRVWGNQPQHF.